Listed here are 21 T cell receptor beta chains from one sample, sequenced in a study of blood T cell repertoires in COVID-19. The assay was immunoSEQ multiplex PCR, and TCRdb's table has in-frame clones only and misses some. The table shows under 300,000 clones, with roughly nine tenths occurring only once. Sequenced input: PBMCs or T cells enriched from blood (not recorded which). These receptors were obtained from a human donor in a cohort exposed to, infected with or recovered from COVID-19 (not recorded which). The donor label of this sample is uncertain.

V and J are TRBV11-3 and TRBJ2-1; 10 nucleotides match TRBD1. The CDR3 spans 16 residues. The germline V gene encodes CDR1 SGHNT and CDR2 YENEEA. Unmatched junction bases numbered 9, after V lost 4 bases and J lost 6 bases. The CDR3 nucleotides are TGTGCCAGCAGCTACTCCGGGACAGGGGTCCGCAATGAGCAGTTCTTC. Translating gives CASSYSGTGVRNEQFF.

J is TRBJ2-3 and V is TRBV6-6, with 11 positions matching TRBD2. The V segment lost 0 bases and the J segment 6 bases; nucleotides outside the gene matches: 5. The CDR3 totals 16 residues. Germline values: CDR1 MNHNY, CDR2 SVGAGI (reference sequence). CDR3 nucleotide sequence: TGTGCCAGCAGTTACTCGAAGCCTAGCGGGGGGGATACGCAGTATTTT. This codes for CASSYSKPSGGDTQYF.

The chain has TRBV29-1 and TRBJ1-2; 8 nucleotides align to TRBD1. Germline CDR1 and CDR2: SQVTM and ANQGSEA. CDR3 length: 15 residues. Trimming cost V 5 bases and J 2 bases; bases outside gene matches: 10. CDR3 bases: TGCAGCGTTCGGGATTCCAGGGGGCCCAACTATGGCTACACCTTC. Translation gives CSVRDSRGPNYGYTF.

On this clone itself: Additional DNA sequences in this sample encode the identical CDR3. The chain links TRBV19 to TRBJ2-7; 7 bases fit TRBD2. V was pared by 5 bases and J by 2 bases, with 3 bases of the junction left unmatched. CDR1 LNHDA and CDR2 SQIVND come from the germline V gene (reference sequence). This CDR3 has 13 amino acids. Here the CDR3 reads CASSSGLAYEQYF. CDR3 nucleotides: TGTGCCAGTAGTTCCGGACTAGCCTACGAGCAGTACTTC.

This CDR3 reads CASSQEGRGLRGGEQYF. The CDR3 region has the DNA TGTGCCAGCAGCCAAGAGGGCAGGGGTTTAAGGGGGGGCGAGCAGTACTTC. The chain has TRBV4-2 and TRBJ2-7, with D possibly being TRBD2 (7 bases). CDR1 LGHNA and CDR2 YNFKEQ come from the germline V gene. There are 17 residues in the CDR3. V lost 0 bases to trimming and J lost 6 bases, with 21 bases between them.

This rearrangement joins TRBV19 to TRBJ2-2; possibly TRBD1 for D (6 bases). CDR1 and CDR2 from the germline V gene are LNHDA and SQIVND (reference sequence). The CDR3 length is 13 residues. V dropped 5 bases and J dropped 6 bases, with 10 bases sitting between them. CDR3 in DNA: TGTGCCAGTAGTCTGCAGGGGCCCGGGGAGCTGTTTTTT. Its protein product is CASSLQGPGELFF.

J is TRBJ1-4 and V is TRBV7-9, with 7 bases that match TRBD1. Germline V CDR1 and CDR2: SEHNR, FQNEAQ (reference sequence). This CDR3 has 15 residues. After removal of 2 bases from V and 4 bases from J, the junction contained 4 bases not matched to a gene. Here the CDR3 DNA reads TGTGCCAGCAGCTTATCTACAGGGGATAATGAAAAACTGTTTTTT. Translated, it gives CASSLSTGDNEKLFF.

The chain links TRBV3-1 (or the pseudogene TRBV3-2) to TRBJ2-1, with 7 nucleotides matching TRBD1. Germline-derived CDR1 and CDR2 are LGHDT and YNNKEL (reference sequence). Germline trimming cut 1 base from V and 10 bases from J; bases unmatched to any gene: 4. This CDR3 is 13 amino acids long. The CDR3 nucleotides read TGTGCCAGCAGCCAAGTGGTACAGGGGGAGCAGTTCTTC. This sequence encodes CASSQVVQGEQFF.

The rearrangement links TRBV12-3 or TRBV12-4 to TRBJ2-7; unclear D gene. This CDR3 region has 13 residues. V was trimmed by 7 bases and J by 0 bases, leaving 10 bases between them. The CDR3 reads CASMRHLSYEQYF. For the CDR3, the DNA is TGTGCCAGCATGAGGCACCTCTCCTACGAGCAGTACTTC.

V and J are TRBV7-9 and TRBJ1-6; D gene unclear. Deletions cut 0 bases from V and 11 bases from J, with 11 bases between. Germline CDR1 is SEHNR and CDR2 is FQNEAQ (reference sequence). The CDR3 has 14 residues. In DNA form, the CDR3 reads TGTGCCAGCAGCTTAGCGCTAGCGGACCCACCCCTCCACTTT. Translated: CASSLALADPPLHF.

This rearrangement joins TRBV6-5 to TRBJ1-1; tentatively, D is TRBD1 (5 bases). This CDR3 region has 15 residues. The germline V and J ends were trimmed by 8 bases and 0 bases, with 16 bases remaining between them. Germline assignment: CDR1 MNHEY and CDR2 SVGAGI. The CDR3 coding sequence is TGTGCCAGCGGAGCTGCGGGGGGTTTGAACACTGAAGCTTTCTTT. This encodes CASGAAGGLNTEAFF.

The chain combines TRBV12-5 with TRBJ2-2; 13 bases align to TRBD2. This CDR3 is 17 amino acids long. The V gene's germline CDR1 is LGHNT and CDR2 FRNRAP. Trimming removed 2 bases from V and 5 bases from J; junction bases left unmatched: 5. This CDR3 is CASGLFTSGGATGELFF. The CDR3 DNA follows: TGTGCTAGTGGTTTGTTTACTAGCGGGGGGGCAACCGGGGAGCTGTTTTTT.

The chain employs TRBV7-9 and TRBJ1-1; 7 positions agree with TRBD1. Germline trimming cut 5 bases from V and 2 bases from J; bases unmatched to any gene: 14. This CDR3 spans 17 amino acids. Germline CDR1 SEHNR, CDR2 FQNEAQ (reference sequence). CDR3 sequence: CASSTNPGQSYNTEAFF. CDR3 in DNA: TGTGCCAGCAGCACAAACCCGGGACAGTCATACAACACTGAAGCTTTCTTT.

The rearrangement uses TRBV7-2 and TRBJ2-2, with TRBD1 matching 7 bases. V trimming: 7 bases; J trimming: 2 bases; junction bases outside the gene matches: 7. The CDR3 spans 15 residues. CDR1 and CDR2 from the germline V gene are SGHTA and FQGNSA. CDR3 sequence: CASKPGQVNTGELFF. The CDR3 region has the DNA TGTGCCAGCAAGCCTGGACAGGTTAACACCGGGGAGCTGTTTTTT.

The CDR3 protein is CAISGTGTNEKLFF. Written as DNA, the CDR3 is TGTGCCATCAGCGGGACAGGGACGAATGAAAAACTGTTTTTT. The chain carries TRBV10-3 and TRBJ1-4; 9 bases map to TRBD1. Germline CDR1 ENHRY, CDR2 SYGVKD. The junction had 4 bases not matched to a gene; V was cut back by 6 bases and J by 5 bases. The CDR3 covers 14 residues.

This clone came up once. The chain uses TRBV19 and TRBJ2-3; tentative D call: TRBD2 (5 bases). Germline CDR1 and CDR2: LNHDA and SQIVND (reference sequence). Trimming pared 4 bases from V and 6 bases from J, leaving 8 bases between. The CDR3 covers 12 residues. As DNA, the CDR3 is TGTGCCAGTAGTAGGCTAGCCGATACGCAGTATTTT. Its protein is CASSRLADTQYF. Complete variable domain (other parts from reference TRBV19 and TRBJ2-3): DGGITQSPKYLFRKEGQNVTLSCEQNLNHDAMYWYRQDPGQGLRLIYYSQIVNDFQKGDIAEGYSVSREKKESFPLTVTSAQKNPTAFYLCASSRLADTQYFGPGTRLTVL.

This rearrangement joins TRBV12-5 to TRBJ2-5; a possible D gene is TRBD2 (5 bases). V gave up 2 bases and J gave up 2 bases, with 15 bases separating them. CDR1 is LGHNT and CDR2 is FRNRAP in the germline V gene. CDR3 size: 16 residues. Here the CDR3 reads CASGLTEDPLQETQYF. The CDR3 DNA reads TGTGCTAGTGGTTTGACGGAGGACCCACTTCAAGAGACCCAGTACTTC.

This rearrangement joins TRBV27 to TRBJ2-5; D is uncertain. V was cut by 5 bases and J by 4 bases, with 26 bases left in between. This CDR3 has 18 amino acids. Germline CDR1 MNHEY, CDR2 SMNVEV (reference sequence). In nucleotides, the CDR3 is TGTGCCAGCAGTCTAATATTCCCCCCCGTTCCCCCAGGAGAGACCCAGTACTTC. Protein: CASSLIFPPVPPGETQYF.

This sequence joins TRBV6-5 and TRBJ1-2; no clear D. V lost 6 bases, J lost 8 bases, and 16 bases lay in between. This CDR3 is 13 amino acids long. Germline V gene lookup returns CDR1 MNHEY and CDR2 SVGAGI. The CDR3 sequence: CASRGRRFQGYTF. CDR3 bases: TGTGCCAGCAGGGGGAGGAGGTTTCAGGGCTACACCTTC.

This clone was seen a handful of times. This sequence joins TRBV30 and TRBJ1-2, with no clear D. Per germline, CDR1 GTSNPN and CDR2 SVGIG (reference sequence). Trimming stripped 5 bases from V and 4 bases from J, with 8 bases between. The CDR3 runs 11 residues. CDR3 DNA: TGTGCCTGGGCAGGTCTCTATGGCTACACCTTC. This sequence encodes CAWAGLYGYTF.

The J gene is TRBJ1-6, the V gene TRBV6-5; TRBD1 aligns across 8 bases. V was clipped by 10 bases and J by 10 bases; unmatched bases: 15. Germline V gene lookup returns CDR1 MNHEY and CDR2 SVGAGI. The CDR3 is made up of 15 amino acids. The CDR3 sequence is CATNPDRGARSPLHF. The CDR3 nucleotides are TGTGCCACCAACCCTGACAGGGGCGCCCGGTCACCCCTCCACTTT.